This TCR beta chain is drawn from a study of blood T cell repertoires in COVID-19. Study in general: Donors in the United States, Italy and Spain gave samples during acute or convalescent COVID-19. Nucleic acid was either cDNA or gDNA, and it came from T cells, B-cell-depleted T cells, or PBMCs.

Clones were sequenced by immunoSEQ multiplex PCR, and TCRdb holds only the in-frame ones, with some missing. The table has fewer than 120,000 clones, roughly 79% seen once. V dropped 4 bases and J dropped 2; count of bases not matched to a gene: 2. Per germline, CDR1 SGHRS and CDR2 YFSETQ. CDR3 length: 13 residues. The chain links TRBV5-1 to TRBJ1-2, with TRBD1 matching 7 bases. This sequence originates from a woman over 75 with active or convalescent COVID-19. Sequencing was carried out using peripheral blood. This chain's CDR3 is CASSGDSNYGYTF. The CDR3 bases are TGCGCCAGCAGCGGGGACAGCAACTATGGCTACACCTTC.